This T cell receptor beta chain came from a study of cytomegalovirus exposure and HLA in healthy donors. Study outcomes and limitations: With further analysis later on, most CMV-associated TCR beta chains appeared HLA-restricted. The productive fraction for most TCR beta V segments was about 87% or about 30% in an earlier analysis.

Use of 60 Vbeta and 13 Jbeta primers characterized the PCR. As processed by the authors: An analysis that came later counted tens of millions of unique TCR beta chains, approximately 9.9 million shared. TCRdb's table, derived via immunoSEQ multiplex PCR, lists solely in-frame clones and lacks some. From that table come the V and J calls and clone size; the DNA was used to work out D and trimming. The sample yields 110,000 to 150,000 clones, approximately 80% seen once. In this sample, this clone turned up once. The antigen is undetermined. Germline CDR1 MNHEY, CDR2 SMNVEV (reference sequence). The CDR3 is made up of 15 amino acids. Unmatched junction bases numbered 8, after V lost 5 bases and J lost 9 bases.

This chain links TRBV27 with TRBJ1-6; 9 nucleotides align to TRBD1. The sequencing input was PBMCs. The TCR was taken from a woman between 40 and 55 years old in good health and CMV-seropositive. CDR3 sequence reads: CASSALGTGISPLHF. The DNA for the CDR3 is TGTGCCAGCAGTGCTCTAGGGACAGGGATTTCACCCCTCCACTTT.